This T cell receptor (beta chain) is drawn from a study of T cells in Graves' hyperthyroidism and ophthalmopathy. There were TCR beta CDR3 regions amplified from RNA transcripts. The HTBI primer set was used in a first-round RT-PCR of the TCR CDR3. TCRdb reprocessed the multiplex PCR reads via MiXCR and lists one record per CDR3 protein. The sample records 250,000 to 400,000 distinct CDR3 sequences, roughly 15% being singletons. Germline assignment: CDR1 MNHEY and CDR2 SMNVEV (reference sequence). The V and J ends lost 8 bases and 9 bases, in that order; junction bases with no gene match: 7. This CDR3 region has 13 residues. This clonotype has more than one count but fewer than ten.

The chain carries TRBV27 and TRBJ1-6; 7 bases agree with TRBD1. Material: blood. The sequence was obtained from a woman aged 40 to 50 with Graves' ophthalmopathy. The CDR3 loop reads CASGRGSRSPLHF. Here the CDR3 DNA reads TGTGCCAGCGGCAGGGGGTCTCGTTCACCCCTCCACTTT.